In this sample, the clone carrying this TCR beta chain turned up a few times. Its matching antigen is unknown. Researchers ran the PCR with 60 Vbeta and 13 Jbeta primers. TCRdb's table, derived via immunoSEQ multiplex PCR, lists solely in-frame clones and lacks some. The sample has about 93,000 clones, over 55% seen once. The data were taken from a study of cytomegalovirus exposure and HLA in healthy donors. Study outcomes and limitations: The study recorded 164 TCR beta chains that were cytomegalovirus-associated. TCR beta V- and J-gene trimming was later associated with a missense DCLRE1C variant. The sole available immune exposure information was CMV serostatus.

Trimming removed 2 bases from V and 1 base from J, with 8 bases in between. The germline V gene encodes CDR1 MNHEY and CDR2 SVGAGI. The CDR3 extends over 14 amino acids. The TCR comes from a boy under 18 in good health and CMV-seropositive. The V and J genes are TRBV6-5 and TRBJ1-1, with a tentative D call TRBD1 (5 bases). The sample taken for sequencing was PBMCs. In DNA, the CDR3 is TGTGCCAGCAGTTACCAGGGCAGGAACACTGAAGCTTTCTTT. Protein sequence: CASSYQGRNTEAFF.